The following is a TCR beta chain sequence with its context. Its cognate antigen is unknown. Profiling relied on immunoSEQ multiplex PCR, and the TCRdb table lists in-frame clones only, not all of them. The sample has roughly 150,000 clones, more than 90% seen once; the top ten hold roughly 1.6%. The data belong to a study of T cell responses to AZD1222 COVID-19 vaccine. Study at large: Second-dose timings of about 4 or about 12 weeks were pooled. Study-level findings and limits: Epitopes outside B.1.351 and B.1.1.7 mutated regions reportedly drew nearly half of spike TCRs. Only 5 to 7 AZD1222 recipients tested seropositive at baseline. White British donors predominated, females outnumbered males, and clonal diversity was possibly underestimated.

The receptor was derived from an adult in good health. This specimen was peripheral blood, taken on day 0 of AZD1222 vaccination.

CDR3 nucleotide sequence: TGTGCCAGCAGCTTAGTCGAGAGCGCTAGCGGGGCCTACGAGCAGTACTTC. Encoded protein: CASSLVESASGAYEQYF. V gene TRBV7-6 combines with J gene TRBJ2-7; 9 nucleotides line up with TRBD2. Trimming cost V 1 base and J 2 bases; bases outside gene matches: 9. The CDR3 covers 17 residues. Germline values: CDR1 SGHVS, CDR2 FNYEAQ.